The T cell receptor (beta chain) under discussion was sequenced for a study of blood T cell repertoires in COVID-19. Study at large: PBMCs, B-cell-depleted T cells, or T cells were the source of the cDNA or gDNA that made up the material.

In the original processing: Researchers report that nucleated cell counts were estimated from reference gene primer amplification. Profiled with immunoSEQ multiplex PCR; TCRdb holds only in-frame clones, not every one. V and J calls and clone size are copied from that table; D and trimming were computed from the DNA. The sample records 60,000 to 65,000 clones, over 75% being singletons. The V and J ends lost 1 base and 2 bases respectively, with 10 bases between them. Germline V gene sequence: CDR1 LNHDA, CDR2 SQIVND (reference sequence). The CDR3 is 15 residues long. The chain is built from TRBV19 and TRBJ2-3, with a possible D match to TRBD1 (5 bases). This TCR was recovered from a man between 50 and 59 years old with active COVID-19. Sequenced input: peripheral blood. In DNA, the CDR3 is TGTGCCAGTAGTATAGGACCTGGGGCCACAGATACGCAGTATTTT. Protein: CASSIGPGATDTQYF.